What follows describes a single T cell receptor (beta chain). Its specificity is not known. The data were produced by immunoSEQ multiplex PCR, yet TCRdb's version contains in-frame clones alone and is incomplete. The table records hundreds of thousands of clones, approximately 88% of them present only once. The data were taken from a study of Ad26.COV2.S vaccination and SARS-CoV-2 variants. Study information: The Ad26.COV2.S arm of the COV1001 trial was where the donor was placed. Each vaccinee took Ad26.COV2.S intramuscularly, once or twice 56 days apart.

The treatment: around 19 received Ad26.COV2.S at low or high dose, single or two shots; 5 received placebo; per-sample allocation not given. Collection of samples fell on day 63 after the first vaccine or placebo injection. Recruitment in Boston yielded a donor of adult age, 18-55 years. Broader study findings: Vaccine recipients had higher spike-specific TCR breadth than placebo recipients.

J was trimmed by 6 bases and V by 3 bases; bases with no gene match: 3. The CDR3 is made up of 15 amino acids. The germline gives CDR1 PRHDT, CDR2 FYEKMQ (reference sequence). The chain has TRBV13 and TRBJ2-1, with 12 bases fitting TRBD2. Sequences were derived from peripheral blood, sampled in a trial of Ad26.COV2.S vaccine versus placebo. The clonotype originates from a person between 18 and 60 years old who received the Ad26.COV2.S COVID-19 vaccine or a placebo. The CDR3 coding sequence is TGTGCCAGCAGCTTTGGACTAGCGGGGTCCAATGAGCAGTTCTTC. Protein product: CASSFGLAGSNEQFF.